This TCR beta chain was captured in a study of T-cell reconstitution after alpha-beta-depleted transplantation in children. Study conclusions and caveats: High day-60 TCRbeta diversity in some patients came from surviving recipient T cells and thymic progenitors.

This clonotype occurred many times. Its target is unknown. Trimming removed 8 bases from V and 4 bases from J; junction bases left unmatched: 9. Germline CDR1 and CDR2: SGHRS and YFSETQ. There are 14 residues in the CDR3. Preparation of the TCRbeta library was carried out with unique molecular identifiers. TCRdb re-called the PCR reads through MiXCR, storing one row per CDR3 protein. The table lists around 800,000 distinct CDR3 sequences, roughly 15% of them singletons. The sequence derives from a male patient younger than 18 who had a stem cell transplant for acute lymphoblastic leukemia, so the T cells may come from the graft donor. The chain carries TRBV5-1 and TRBJ2-1; 7 bases are a match to TRBD2. The material sequenced was PBMCs, mostly from graft donor cells, taken 360 days after TCRalphabeta/CD19-depleted stem cell transplant. CDR3 loop: CASGRDESYNEQFF. CDR3 bases: TGCGCCAGTGGGAGGGACGAGAGTTACAATGAGCAGTTCTTC.